The next 21 T cell receptor beta chains were all read from a single sample in a study of blood T cell repertoires in COVID-19. Repertoires were generated with immunoSEQ multiplex PCR, while TCRdb's copy carries only in-frame clones and drops some. The table includes approximately 460,000 clones, 75% to 90% detected once. The sample was peripheral blood. These receptors came from a young man with COVID-19, enrolled during active disease.

V and J are TRBV18 and TRBJ2-5; D possibly corresponds to TRBD1 (6 bases). This CDR3 has 15 amino acids. Trimming removed 1 base at V and 5 bases at J, with 14 bases between. Germline CDR1 and CDR2: KGHSH and LQKENI. CDR3: CASSPLATGKETQYF. DNA of the CDR3: TGTGCCAGCTCACCACTAGCGACAGGAAAGGAGACCCAGTACTTC.

This clone was recorded once. V gene TRBV19 combines with J gene TRBJ2-5; D possibly corresponds to TRBD1 (5 bases). Per germline, CDR1 LNHDA and CDR2 SQIVND (reference sequence). The germline V and J ends were trimmed by 3 bases and 4 bases, with 12 bases remaining between them. This CDR3 is 14 amino acids long. This CDR3 is CASSISTGGETQYF. For the CDR3, the DNA is TGTGCCAGTAGTATTAGTACAGGCGGAGAGACCCAGTACTTC.

The chain combines TRBV12-5 with TRBJ2-5; the match to TRBD1 covers 9 bases. The CDR3 length is 16 residues. V dropped 0 bases and J dropped 4; count of bases not matched to a gene: 6. Germline assignment: CDR1 LGHNT and CDR2 FRNRAP. The CDR3 loop is CASGLVVTGGIETQYF. The CDR3 DNA follows: TGTGCTAGTGGTTTGGTTGTTACAGGGGGCATAGAGACCCAGTACTTC.

The chain is built from TRBV7-2 and TRBJ2-3, with D possibly being TRBD2 (7 bases). This CDR3 contains 14 residues. The V gene's germline CDR1 is SGHTA and CDR2 FQGNSA. The germline V and J ends were trimmed by 0 bases and 6 bases, with 10 bases remaining between them. CDR3 nucleotide sequence: TGTGCCAGCAGCTTAGCGGGAGGGGGGGATACGCAGTATTTT. It encodes CASSLAGGGDTQYF. Looking up the rest from reference TRBV7-2 and TRBJ2-3 gives the full variable domain: GAGVSQSPSNKVTEKGKDVELRCDPISGHTALYWYRQSLGQGLEFLIYFQGNSAPDKSGLPSDRFSAERTGGSVSTLTIQRTQQEDSAVYLCASSLAGGGDTQYFGPGTRLTVL.

The chain recombines TRBV18 with TRBJ2-6, with TRBD1 identical over 10 bases. J was trimmed by 4 bases and V by 3 bases; bases with no gene match: 3. The CDR3 loop spans 16 amino acids. Looked up from germline, CDR1 is KGHSH and CDR2 is LQKENI. CDR3 in amino acids: CASSPDRGLGANVLTF. The CDR3 nucleotides read TGTGCCAGCTCACCTGACAGGGGGCTCGGGGCCAACGTCCTGACTTTC.

The V and J genes are TRBV11-3 and TRBJ2-5; 11 nucleotides line up with TRBD1. V shed 8 bases, J shed 4 bases, and the junction held 3 bases outside the gene matches. Germline CDR1 reads SGHNT; CDR2 reads YENEEA. The CDR3 covers 13 residues. The CDR3 spells CASSGQGGETQYF. The CDR3 DNA follows: TGTGCCAGCTCGGGACAGGGGGGAGAGACCCAGTACTTC.

The rearrangement uses TRBV11-3 and TRBJ2-7, with 8 bases identical to TRBD2. This CDR3 is 14 amino acids long. Germline CDR1 is SGHNT and CDR2 is YENEEA. V shed 8 bases, J shed 4 bases, and the junction held 10 bases outside the gene matches. This CDR3 reads CASGPTSGEYEQYF. In nucleotides, the CDR3 is TGTGCCAGCGGCCCAACTAGCGGAGAGTACGAGCAGTACTTC.

This clone appeared a few times. The J gene is TRBJ1-4, the V gene TRBV6-5; TRBD1 aligns across 11 bases. With 5 bases clipped from V and 7 bases from J, the junction kept 3 bases outside the gene matches. The CDR3 totals 14 residues. Germline CDR1 is MNHEY and CDR2 is SVGAGI. CDR3 protein: CASSLDRGREKLFF. CDR3 coding DNA: TGTGCCAGCAGTCTGGACAGGGGGCGTGAAAAACTGTTTTTT.

This clone was detected once. This chain connects TRBV6-5 to TRBJ1-2; D remains ambiguous. The germline V and J ends were trimmed by 0 bases and 4 bases, with 6 bases remaining between them. CDR1 and CDR2 from the germline V gene are MNHEY and SVGAGI. CDR3 size: 13 residues. The chain's CDR3 is CASSYSGSYGYTF. The CDR3 DNA reads TGTGCCAGCAGTTACTCGGGCAGCTATGGCTACACCTTC.

This rearrangement joins TRBV2 to TRBJ2-2; D not certain. V was trimmed by 8 bases and J by 6 bases, leaving 7 bases between them. The CDR3 runs to 11 residues. CDR1 and CDR2 from the germline V gene are SNHLY and FYNNEI. The CDR3 DNA sequence: TGTGCCAGCGCTGGAGCCGGGGAGCTGTTTTTT. It specifies CASAGAGELFF.

The chain has TRBV7-2 and TRBJ2-7; 8 bases agree with TRBD2. Germline CDR1 and CDR2: SGHTA and FQGNSA. V lost 5 bases to trimming and J lost 5 bases; unmatched junction nucleotides: 8. The CDR3 has 14 residues. The CDR3 sequence is CASSPRGGNDEQYF. CDR3 DNA sequence: TGTGCCAGCAGCCCCCGGGGGGGGAACGACGAGCAGTACTTC.

This chain links TRBV14 with TRBJ1-2, with TRBD1 as a possible D gene (6 bases). CDR1 and CDR2 (germline): SGHDN, FVKESK. Trimming took 6 bases from V and 5 from J, leaving 16 bases between them. The length of the CDR3 is 14 residues. CDR3 residues: CASSLQGELYGYTF. The DNA of the CDR3 is TGTGCCAGCAGTCTACAGGGAGAGCTTTATGGCTACACCTTC.

The rearrangement joins TRBV5-1 to TRBJ2-7; perhaps TRBD2 as D (5 bases). Germline V gene lookup returns CDR1 SGHRS and CDR2 YFSETQ. The CDR3 is 16 residues long. The V and J ends lost 3 bases and 3 bases respectively, with 19 bases between them. The CDR3 DNA is TGCGCCAGCAGCTCCTTTCAAGAAGCGGCTCTCTACGAGCAGTACTTC. Protein product: CASSSFQEAALYEQYF.

DNA for the CDR3: TGTGCCAGCAGCTTAGGGGCAGGTGCCCGTGGGCCCCAGCATTTT. It specifies CASSLGAGARGPQHF. The gene calls are TRBV7-6 and TRBJ1-5; D is ambiguous. Germline CDR1 is SGHVS and CDR2 is FNYEAQ. Trimming removed 1 base at V and 9 bases at J, with 16 bases between. This CDR3 comprises 15 residues.

The rearrangement links TRBV11-3 to TRBJ2-4, with TRBD2 matching 13 bases. V was clipped by 4 bases and J by 1 base; unmatched bases: 7. CDR1 is SGHNT and CDR2 is YENEEA in the germline V gene. The CDR3 has 18 residues. The CDR3 sequence: CASSSWTSGSSAKNIQYF. The CDR3 nucleotides are TGTGCCAGCAGCTCGTGGACTAGCGGGAGCTCGGCCAAAAACATTCAGTACTTC.

The genes are TRBV28 and TRBJ1-5, with 9 bases matching TRBD1. CDR3 length: 16 amino acids. In germline, CDR1 is MDHEN, CDR2 SYDVKM. Losses at the gene ends were 6 bases for V and 7 bases for J; bases not matched to a gene: 13. The CDR3 sequence is CASSSLNRGRGQPQHF. The CDR3 DNA follows: TGTGCCAGCAGCTCTTTGAACAGGGGGCGCGGGCAGCCCCAGCATTTT.

The genes are TRBV3-1 (or the pseudogene TRBV3-2) and TRBJ1-2, with D perhaps matching TRBD1 (6 bases). The CDR3 loop spans 14 amino acids. V shed 4 bases and J shed 8 bases, with 17 bases lying between them. Germline CDR1 and CDR2: LGHDT and YNNKEL (reference sequence). CDR3 DNA sequence: TGTGCCAGCAGCCTTCGGGACACCGTTTTAGGCTACACCTTC. Translation gives CASSLRDTVLGYTF.

V and J are TRBV5-4 and TRBJ2-7; tentatively, D is TRBD1 (7 bases). Per the germline V gene, CDR1 is SGHNT and CDR2 is YYREEE (reference sequence). The V end was cut by 2 bases, the J end by 0 bases, with 18 bases between. The CDR3 runs to 17 residues. This CDR3 is CASSFGAGGGPSYEQYF. In nucleotides, the CDR3 is TGTGCCAGCAGCTTTGGGGCAGGAGGGGGCCCCTCCTACGAGCAGTACTTC.

This clone was seen a single time. The DNA for the CDR3 is TGTGCCAGCAGCCGCGGACAGAACACTGAAGCTTTCTTT. This translates into CASSRGQNTEAFF. V usage is TRBV7-8 and J usage is TRBJ1-1, with D possibly being TRBD1 (5 bases). This CDR3 is 13 amino acids long. Deletions cut 5 bases from V and 1 base from J, with 8 bases between. The germline CDR1 and CDR2 sequences are SGHVS and FQNEAQ.

The CDR3 sequence: CASSLDSSGGARTDTQYF. In DNA, the CDR3 is TGTGCCAGCAGCTTAGATTCTAGCGGGGGGGCCCGCACAGATACGCAGTATTTT. The rearrangement links TRBV7-2 to TRBJ2-3; 12 bases are shared with TRBD2. Germline V gene sequence: CDR1 SGHTA, CDR2 FQGNSA. This CDR3 has 18 residues. The junction had 6 bases not matched to a gene; V was cut back by 1 base and J by 1 base.

This clone was counted only a few times. V and J are TRBV11-2 and TRBJ2-1; a possible D gene is TRBD2 (5 bases). Germline CDR1 is SGHAT and CDR2 is FQNNGV. Trimming shortened V by 4 bases and J by 5 bases, and 12 bases separated the two germline ends. This CDR3 is 14 amino acids long. DNA for the CDR3: TGTGCCAGCAGCTCCTCGGACTCAAACAATGAGCAGTTCTTC. Amino acid sequence: CASSSSDSNNEQFF.